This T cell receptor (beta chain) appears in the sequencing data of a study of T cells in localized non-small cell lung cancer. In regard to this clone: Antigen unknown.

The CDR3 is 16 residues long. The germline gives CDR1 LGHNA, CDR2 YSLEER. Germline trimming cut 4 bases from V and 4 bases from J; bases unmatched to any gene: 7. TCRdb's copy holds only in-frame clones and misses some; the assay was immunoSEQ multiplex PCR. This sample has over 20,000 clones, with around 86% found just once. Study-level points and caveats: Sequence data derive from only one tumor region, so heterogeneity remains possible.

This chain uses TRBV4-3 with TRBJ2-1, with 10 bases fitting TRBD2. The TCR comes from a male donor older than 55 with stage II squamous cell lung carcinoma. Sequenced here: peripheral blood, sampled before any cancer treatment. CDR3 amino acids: CASSPKREGLYNEQFF. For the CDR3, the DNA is TGCGCCAGCAGCCCAAAGCGGGAGGGCCTGTACAATGAGCAGTTCTTC.